This record covers a single TCR beta chain. This clone was recorded only once. Its antigen remains undetermined. No clone much larger than this one lies a single base away; base qualities are absent. Collaborating institutions collected whole blood in K2EDTA tubes following their own protocols. For TCRbeta analysis, collaborator samples were shipped as frozen whole blood, as isolated PBMCs, or as DNA extracted from either sample type. These data are taken from a study of blood T cell repertoires in COVID-19 (dated by TCRdb to between 2020 and 2021). With regard to the full study: Collaborator samples came from the United States, Italy and Spain and covered acute and convalescent phases of COVID-19. Where available, HLA class I and class II types were obtained from metadata supplied by the sample provider rather than from assay-based typing. The prospective study material was composed of cDNA or gDNA derived from T cells, B-cell-depleted T cells, or PBMCs. The samples were drawn from the first 160 participants of the ongoing ImmuneRACE study and from about 1,200 subjects provided by 6 global collaborators. A freely available public database, intended as a resource for researchers studying the immune response to SARS-CoV-2, is where the repertoires were released. Nearly every sample came with metadata listing a de-identified subject ID, COVID-19 status, age in years and sex. The dataset comprised deeply sampled blood TCRbeta repertoires from subjects exposed to, actively infected with, or recovered from COVID-19. Broader findings and caveats from the paper: Clinical and demographic metadata were provided uncurated, with the amount varying by source and participant.

TCRbeta CDR3 regions were amplified from genomic DNA by means of the immunoSEQ Assay, a bias-controlled multiplex PCR. Concerning the study's data processing: Nucleated cell counts per sample were estimated from amplification of reference gene primers within the assay. To quantify the absolute abundance of each unique TCRbeta CDR3 rearrangement, sequence reads were collapsed and filtered. For each sample, productive Simpson clonality was calculated as the square root of Simpson's diversity index across productive rearrangements. TCRdb holds this immuneACCESS table with in-frame rearrangements only. Some clones are missing; in checked studies, unresolved V genes explain under half, and the rest has no known cause. The D gene and trimming were derived from the DNA, and the V and J assignments and clone size from that table. A total of about 270,000 clones appear in this sample, around 86% of them only once. Around 2.9% of the sample rests with the top ten.

CDR1 and CDR2 (SGHTA, FQGNSA) derive from the germline V gene. V and J lose 3 bases and 7 bases, and a span of 9 bases separates them. The CDR3 spans 13 residues, from the cysteine through the phenylalanine. The CDR3 DNA has 39 bases and is translated from base 1. Rearrangement joined TRBV7-2 to TRBJ2-2; TRBD2 is perhaps the D gene, given 5 matching bases. The sample taken for sequencing was peripheral blood. This TCR derives from a woman aged 60-75 years with active or convalescent COVID-19. The CDR3 region: CASSFGVIGELFF. The nucleotide sequence reads as follows: TGTGCCAGCAGCTTCGGGGTTATCGGGGAGCTGTTTTTT. The entire variable domain, with the stretches around the CDR3 drawn from the reference TRBV7-2 and TRBJ2-2 proteins, is GAGVSQSPSNKVTEKGKDVELRCDPISGHTALYWYRQSLGQGLEFLIYFQGNSAPDKSGLPSDRFSAERTGGSVSTLTIQRTQQEDSAVYLCASSFGVIGELFFGEGSRLTVL.